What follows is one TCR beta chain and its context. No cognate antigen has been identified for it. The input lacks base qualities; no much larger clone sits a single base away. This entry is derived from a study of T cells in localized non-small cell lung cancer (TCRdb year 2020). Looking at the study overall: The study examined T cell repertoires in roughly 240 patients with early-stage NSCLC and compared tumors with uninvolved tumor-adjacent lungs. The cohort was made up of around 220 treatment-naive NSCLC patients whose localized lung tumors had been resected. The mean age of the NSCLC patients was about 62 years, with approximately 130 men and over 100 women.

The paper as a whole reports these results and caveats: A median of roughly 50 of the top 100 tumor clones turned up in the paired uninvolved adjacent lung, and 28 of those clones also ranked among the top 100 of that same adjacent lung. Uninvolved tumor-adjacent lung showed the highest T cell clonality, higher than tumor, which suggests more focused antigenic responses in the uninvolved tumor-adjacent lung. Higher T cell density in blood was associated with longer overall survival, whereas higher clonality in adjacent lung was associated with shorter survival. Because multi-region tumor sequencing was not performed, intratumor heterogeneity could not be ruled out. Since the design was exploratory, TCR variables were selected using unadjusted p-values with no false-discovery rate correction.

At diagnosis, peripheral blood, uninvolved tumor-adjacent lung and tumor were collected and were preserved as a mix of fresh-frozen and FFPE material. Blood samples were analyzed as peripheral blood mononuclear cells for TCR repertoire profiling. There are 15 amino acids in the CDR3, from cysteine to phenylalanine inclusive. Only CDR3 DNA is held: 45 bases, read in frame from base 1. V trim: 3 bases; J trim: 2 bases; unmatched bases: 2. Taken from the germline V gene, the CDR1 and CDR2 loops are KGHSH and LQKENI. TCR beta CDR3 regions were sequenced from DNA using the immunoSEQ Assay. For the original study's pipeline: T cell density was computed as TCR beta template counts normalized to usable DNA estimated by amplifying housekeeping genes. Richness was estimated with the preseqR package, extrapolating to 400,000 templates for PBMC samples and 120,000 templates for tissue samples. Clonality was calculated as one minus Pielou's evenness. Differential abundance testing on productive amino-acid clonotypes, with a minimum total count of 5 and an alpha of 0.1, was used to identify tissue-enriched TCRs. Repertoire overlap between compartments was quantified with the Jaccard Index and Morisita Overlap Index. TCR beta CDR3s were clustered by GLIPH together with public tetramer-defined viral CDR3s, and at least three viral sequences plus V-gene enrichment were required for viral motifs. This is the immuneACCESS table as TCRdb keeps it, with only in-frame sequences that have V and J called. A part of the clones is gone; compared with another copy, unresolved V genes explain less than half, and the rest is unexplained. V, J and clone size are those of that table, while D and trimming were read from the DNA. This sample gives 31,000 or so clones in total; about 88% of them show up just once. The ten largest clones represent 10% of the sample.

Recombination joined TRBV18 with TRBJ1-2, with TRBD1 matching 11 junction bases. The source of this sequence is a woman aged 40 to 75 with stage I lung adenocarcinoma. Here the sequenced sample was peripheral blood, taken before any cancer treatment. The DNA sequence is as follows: TGTGCCAGCTCACCCGGACAGGGGGCCAACTATGGCTACACCTTC. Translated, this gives CASSPGQGANYGYTF.